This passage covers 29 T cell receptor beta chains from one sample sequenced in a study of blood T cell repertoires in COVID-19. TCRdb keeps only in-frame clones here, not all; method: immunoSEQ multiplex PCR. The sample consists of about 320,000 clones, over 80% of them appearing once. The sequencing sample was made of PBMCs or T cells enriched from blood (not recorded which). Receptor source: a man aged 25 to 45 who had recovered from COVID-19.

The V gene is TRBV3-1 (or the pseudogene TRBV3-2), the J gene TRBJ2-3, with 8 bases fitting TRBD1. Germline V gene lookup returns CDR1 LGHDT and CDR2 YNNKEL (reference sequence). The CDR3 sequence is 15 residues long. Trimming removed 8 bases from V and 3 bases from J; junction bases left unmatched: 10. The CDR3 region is CASGVGQGMTDTQYF. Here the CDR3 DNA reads TGTGCCAGCGGAGTCGGACAGGGAATGACAGATACGCAGTATTTT.

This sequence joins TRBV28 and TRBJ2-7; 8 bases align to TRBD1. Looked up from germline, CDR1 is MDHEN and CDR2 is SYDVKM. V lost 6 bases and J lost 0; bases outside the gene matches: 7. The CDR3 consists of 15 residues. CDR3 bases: TGTGCCAGCAGAAGGAGACAGGGGCGCTCCTACGAGCAGTACTTC. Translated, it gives CASRRRQGRSYEQYF.

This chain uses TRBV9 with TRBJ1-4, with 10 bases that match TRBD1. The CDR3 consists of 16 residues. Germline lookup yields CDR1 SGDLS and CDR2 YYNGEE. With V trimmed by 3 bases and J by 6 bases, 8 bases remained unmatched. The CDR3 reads CASSANRDRGDEKLFF. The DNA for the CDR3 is TGTGCCAGCAGCGCAAACCGGGACAGGGGAGATGAAAAACTGTTTTTT.

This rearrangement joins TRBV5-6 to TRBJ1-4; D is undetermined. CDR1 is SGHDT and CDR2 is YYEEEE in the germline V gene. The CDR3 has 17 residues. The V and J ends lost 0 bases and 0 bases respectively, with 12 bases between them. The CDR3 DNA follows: TGTGCCAGCAGCTTGGATCGGGGTAGTGCAACTAATGAAAAACTGTTTTTT. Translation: CASSLDRGSATNEKLFF.

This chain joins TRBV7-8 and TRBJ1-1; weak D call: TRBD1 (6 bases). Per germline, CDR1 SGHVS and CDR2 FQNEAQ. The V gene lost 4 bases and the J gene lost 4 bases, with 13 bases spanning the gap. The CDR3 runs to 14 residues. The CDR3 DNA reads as TGTGCCAGCAGCTATACAGGGCTGGGCACTGAAGCTTTCTTT. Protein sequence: CASSYTGLGTEAFF.

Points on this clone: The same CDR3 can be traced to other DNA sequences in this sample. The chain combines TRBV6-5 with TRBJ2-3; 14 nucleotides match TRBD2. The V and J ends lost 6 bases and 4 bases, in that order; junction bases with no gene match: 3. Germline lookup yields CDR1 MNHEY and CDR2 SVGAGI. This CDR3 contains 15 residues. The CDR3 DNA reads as TGTGCCAGCAGCCCGACTAGCGGGGGGGCAGATACGCAGTATTTT. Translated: CASSPTSGGADTQYF.

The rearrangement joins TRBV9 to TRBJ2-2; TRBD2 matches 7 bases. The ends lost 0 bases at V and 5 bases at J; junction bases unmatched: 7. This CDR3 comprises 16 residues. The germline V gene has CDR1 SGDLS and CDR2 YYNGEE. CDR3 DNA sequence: TGTGCCAGCAGCGTAGCGGCGGGGGAGCTGACCGGGGAGCTGTTTTTT. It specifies CASSVAAGELTGELFF.

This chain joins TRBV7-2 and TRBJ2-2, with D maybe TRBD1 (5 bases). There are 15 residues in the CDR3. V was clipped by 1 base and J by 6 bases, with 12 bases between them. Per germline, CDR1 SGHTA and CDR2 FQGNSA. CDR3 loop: CASSLGGAPPGELFF. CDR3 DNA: TGTGCCAGCAGCTTAGGTGGGGCTCCTCCCGGGGAGCTGTTTTTT.

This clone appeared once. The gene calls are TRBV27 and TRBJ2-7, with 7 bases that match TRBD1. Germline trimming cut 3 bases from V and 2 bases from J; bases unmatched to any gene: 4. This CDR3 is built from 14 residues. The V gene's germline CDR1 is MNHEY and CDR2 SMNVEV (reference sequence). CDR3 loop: CASSFGDSTYEQYF. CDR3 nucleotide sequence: TGTGCCAGCAGTTTCGGGGACAGCACCTACGAGCAGTACTTC.

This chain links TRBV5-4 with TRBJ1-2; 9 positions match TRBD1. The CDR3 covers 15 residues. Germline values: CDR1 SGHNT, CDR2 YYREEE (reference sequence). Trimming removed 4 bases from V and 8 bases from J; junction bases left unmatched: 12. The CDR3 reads CASSPHAQGARGYTF. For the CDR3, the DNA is TGTGCCAGCAGCCCCCACGCACAGGGGGCGAGGGGCTACACCTTC.

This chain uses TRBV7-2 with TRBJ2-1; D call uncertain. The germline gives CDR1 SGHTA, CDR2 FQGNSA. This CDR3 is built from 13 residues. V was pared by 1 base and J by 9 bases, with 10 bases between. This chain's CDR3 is CASSLERRGEQFF. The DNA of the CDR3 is TGTGCCAGCAGCTTAGAAAGGAGAGGTGAGCAGTTCTTC.

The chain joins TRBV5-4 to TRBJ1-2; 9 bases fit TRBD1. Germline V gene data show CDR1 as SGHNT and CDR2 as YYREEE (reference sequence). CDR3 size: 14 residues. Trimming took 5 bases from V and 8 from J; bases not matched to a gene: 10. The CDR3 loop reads CASRLTGGSAGYTF. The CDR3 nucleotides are TGTGCCAGCAGGCTAACAGGGGGCAGCGCGGGCTACACCTTC.

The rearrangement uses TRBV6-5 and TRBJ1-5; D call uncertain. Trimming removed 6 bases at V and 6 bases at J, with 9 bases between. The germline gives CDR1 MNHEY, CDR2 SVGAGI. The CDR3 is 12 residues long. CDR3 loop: CASRVEVQPQHF. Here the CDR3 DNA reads TGTGCCAGCAGGGTCGAGGTTCAGCCCCAGCATTTT.

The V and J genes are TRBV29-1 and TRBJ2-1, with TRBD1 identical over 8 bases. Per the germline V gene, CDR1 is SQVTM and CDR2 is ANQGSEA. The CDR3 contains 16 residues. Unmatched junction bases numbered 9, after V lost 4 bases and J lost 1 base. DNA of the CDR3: TGCAGCGTTGGAGGGTTTAGGACAGGGTCCTACAATGAGCAGTTCTTC. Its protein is CSVGGFRTGSYNEQFF.

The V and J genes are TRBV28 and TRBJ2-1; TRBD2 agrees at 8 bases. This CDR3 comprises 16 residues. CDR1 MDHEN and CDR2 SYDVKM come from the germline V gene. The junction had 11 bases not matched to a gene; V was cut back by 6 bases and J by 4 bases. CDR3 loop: CASSPVGRGDYNEQFF. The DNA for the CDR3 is TGTGCCAGCAGCCCCGTGGGGCGGGGGGATTACAATGAGCAGTTCTTC. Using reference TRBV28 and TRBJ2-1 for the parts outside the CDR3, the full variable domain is DVKVTQSSRYLVKRTGEKVFLECVQDMDHENMFWYRQDPGLGLRLIYFSYDVKMKEKGDIPEGYSVSREKKERFSLILESASTNQTSMYLCASSPVGRGDYNEQFFGPGTRLTVL.

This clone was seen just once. This CDR3 reads CASRIAVTGELFF. The CDR3 DNA sequence: TGTGCCAGCAGGATTGCGGTCACCGGGGAGCTGTTTTTT. This chain connects TRBV6-5 to TRBJ2-2; D remains unclear. This CDR3 has 13 residues. Germline V gene sequence: CDR1 MNHEY, CDR2 SVGAGI. Trimming shortened V by 6 bases and J by 4 bases, and 9 bases separated the two germline ends.

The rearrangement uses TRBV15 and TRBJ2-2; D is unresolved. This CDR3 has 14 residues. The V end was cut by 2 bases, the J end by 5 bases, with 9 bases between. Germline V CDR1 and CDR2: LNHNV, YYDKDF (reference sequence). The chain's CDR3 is CATSRPPATGELFF. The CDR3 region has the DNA TGTGCCACCAGCAGACCTCCAGCGACCGGGGAGCTGTTTTTT.

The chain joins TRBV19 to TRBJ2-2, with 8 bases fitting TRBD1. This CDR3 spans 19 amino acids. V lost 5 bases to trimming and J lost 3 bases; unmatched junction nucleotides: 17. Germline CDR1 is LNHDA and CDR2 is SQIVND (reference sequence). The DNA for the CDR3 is TGTGCCAGTAGTCCCCGGGCGGACAGGGTATTTAGTTACACCGGGGAGCTGTTTTTT. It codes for CASSPRADRVFSYTGELFF. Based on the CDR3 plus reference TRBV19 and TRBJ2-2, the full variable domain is DGGITQSPKYLFRKEGQNVTLSCEQNLNHDAMYWYRQDPGQGLRLIYYSQIVNDFQKGDIAEGYSVSREKKESFPLTVTSAQKNPTAFYLCASSPRADRVFSYTGELFFGEGSRLTVL.

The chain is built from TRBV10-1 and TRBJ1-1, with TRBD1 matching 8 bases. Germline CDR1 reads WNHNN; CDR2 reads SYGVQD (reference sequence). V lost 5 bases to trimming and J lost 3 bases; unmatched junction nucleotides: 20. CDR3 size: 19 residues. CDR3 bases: TGCGCCAGCAGTTCTGGACACGGATATTTCTACAGGGGGGACACTGAAGCTTTCTTT. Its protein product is CASSSGHGYFYRGDTEAFF.

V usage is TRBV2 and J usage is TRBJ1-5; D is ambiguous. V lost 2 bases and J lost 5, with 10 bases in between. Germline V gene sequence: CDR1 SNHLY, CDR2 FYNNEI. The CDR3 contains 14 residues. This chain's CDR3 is CASSESVGDQPQHF. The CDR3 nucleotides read TGTGCCAGCAGTGAATCGGTGGGAGATCAGCCCCAGCATTTT.

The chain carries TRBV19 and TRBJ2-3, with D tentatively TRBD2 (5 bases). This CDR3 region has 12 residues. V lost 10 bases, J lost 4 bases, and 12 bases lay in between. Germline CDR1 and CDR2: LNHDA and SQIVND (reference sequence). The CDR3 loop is CATLLGADTQYF. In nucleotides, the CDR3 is TGTGCCACCCTACTAGGAGCAGATACGCAGTATTTT.

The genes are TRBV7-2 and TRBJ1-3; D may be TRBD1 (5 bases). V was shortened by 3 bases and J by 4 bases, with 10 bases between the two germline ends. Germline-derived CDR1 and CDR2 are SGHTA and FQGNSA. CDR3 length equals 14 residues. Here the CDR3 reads CASSFSAGGNTIYF. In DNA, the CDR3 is TGTGCCAGCAGCTTTTCGGCAGGGGGAAACACCATATATTTT.

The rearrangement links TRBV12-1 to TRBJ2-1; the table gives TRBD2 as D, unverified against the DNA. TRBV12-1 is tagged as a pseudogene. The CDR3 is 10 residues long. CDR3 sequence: CASPLSEQFF. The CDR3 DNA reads TGTGCCAGCCCCCTAAGCGAGCAGTTCTTC.

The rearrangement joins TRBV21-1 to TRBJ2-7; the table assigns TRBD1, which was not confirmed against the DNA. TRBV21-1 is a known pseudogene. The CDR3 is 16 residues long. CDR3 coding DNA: TGTGCCAGCAGCTCCCGCCTACAGGGGGACTCCTACGAGCAGTACTTC. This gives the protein CASSSRLQGDSYEQYF.

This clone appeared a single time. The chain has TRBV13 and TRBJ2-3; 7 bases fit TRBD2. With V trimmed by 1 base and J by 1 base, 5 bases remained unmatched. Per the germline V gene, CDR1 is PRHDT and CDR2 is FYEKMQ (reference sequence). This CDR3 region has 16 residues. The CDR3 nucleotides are TGTGCCAGCAGCTTAGTGGGCGGGGGAGGCACAGATACGCAGTATTTT. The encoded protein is CASSLVGGGGTDTQYF.

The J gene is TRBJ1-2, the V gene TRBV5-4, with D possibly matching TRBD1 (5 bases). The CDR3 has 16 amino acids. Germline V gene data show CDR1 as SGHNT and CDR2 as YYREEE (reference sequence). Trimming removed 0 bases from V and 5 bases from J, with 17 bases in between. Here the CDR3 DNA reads TGTGCCAGCAGCTTGGGTGGGGCAGACCTGATTTATGGCTACACCTTC. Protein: CASSLGGADLIYGYTF.

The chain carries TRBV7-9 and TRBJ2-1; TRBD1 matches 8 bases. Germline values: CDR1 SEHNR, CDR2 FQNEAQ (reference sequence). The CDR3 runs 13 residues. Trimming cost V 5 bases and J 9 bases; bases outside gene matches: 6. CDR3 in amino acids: CASSLQGATEQFF. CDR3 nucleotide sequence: TGTGCCAGCAGCCTTCAGGGGGCGACTGAGCAGTTCTTC.

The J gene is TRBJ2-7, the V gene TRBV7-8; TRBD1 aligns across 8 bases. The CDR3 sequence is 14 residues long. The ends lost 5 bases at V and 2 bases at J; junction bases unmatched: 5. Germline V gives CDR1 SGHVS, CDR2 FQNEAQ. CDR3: CASSDRTGPYEQYF. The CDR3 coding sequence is TGTGCCAGCAGCGATAGGACAGGGCCCTACGAGCAGTACTTC.

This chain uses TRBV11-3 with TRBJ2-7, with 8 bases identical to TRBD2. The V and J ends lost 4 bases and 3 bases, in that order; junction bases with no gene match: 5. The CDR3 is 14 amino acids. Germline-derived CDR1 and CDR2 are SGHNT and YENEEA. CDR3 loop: CASSSGLGNYEQYF. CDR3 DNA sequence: TGTGCCAGCAGCTCGGGACTAGGGAACTACGAGCAGTACTTC.